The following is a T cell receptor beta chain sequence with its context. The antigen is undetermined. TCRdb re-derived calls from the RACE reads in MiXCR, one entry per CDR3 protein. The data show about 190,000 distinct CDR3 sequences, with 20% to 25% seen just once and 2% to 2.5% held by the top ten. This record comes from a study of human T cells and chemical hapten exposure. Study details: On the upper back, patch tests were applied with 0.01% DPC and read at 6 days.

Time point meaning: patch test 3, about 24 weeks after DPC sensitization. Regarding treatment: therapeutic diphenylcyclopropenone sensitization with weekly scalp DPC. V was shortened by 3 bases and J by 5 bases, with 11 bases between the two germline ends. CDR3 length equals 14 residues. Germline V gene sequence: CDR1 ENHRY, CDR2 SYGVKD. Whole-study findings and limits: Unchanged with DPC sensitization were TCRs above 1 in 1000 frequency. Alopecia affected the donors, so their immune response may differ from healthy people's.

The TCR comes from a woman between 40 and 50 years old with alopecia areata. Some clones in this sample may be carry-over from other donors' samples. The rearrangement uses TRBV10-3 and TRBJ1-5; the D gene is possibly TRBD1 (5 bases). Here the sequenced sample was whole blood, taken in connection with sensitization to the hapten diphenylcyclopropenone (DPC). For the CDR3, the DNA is TGTGCCATCAGTGAAGTTGCGACAGATCAGCCCCAGCATTTT. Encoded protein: CAISEVATDQPQHF.